Listed here is a single T cell receptor beta chain. This CDR3 spans 14 amino acids. The germline V gene encodes CDR1 KGHSH and CDR2 LQKENI. The V end lost 4 bases, the J end lost 4 bases, and 14 bases lay between the germline ends. Some clones are missing from TCRdb's copy, which holds only in-frame ones; the method was immunoSEQ multiplex PCR. The table includes about 660,000 clones, approximately 87% detected once. The data originate from a study of shared T cell receptors in the human thymus. Separately, the same data were catalogued under a study of human thymus T cells.

This sequence joins TRBV18 and TRBJ2-7, with no clear D. The sequenced sample was thymocytes. The receptor's source is a boy under two years old with a congenital heart defect. CDR3 nucleotide sequence: TGTGCCAGCTCACACCCCCGCATTCGGTACGAGCAGTACTTC. This codes for CASSHPRIRYEQYF.